The 29 T cell receptor beta chains given below trace back to one sample, sequenced in a study of shared clonotypes between healthy human individuals. Method: immunoSEQ multiplex PCR; TCRdb's copy keeps in-frame clones and lacks some. The table shows some 1 million clones, with about 76% occurring only once. Sequencing was performed on memory CD4+ T cells sorted from blood. As for subset: CD45RA-negative fraction. Every receptor here comes from a man between 18 and 35 years old in good health.

The V call is TRBV30, the J call TRBJ1-2, with D possibly matching TRBD1 (5 bases). V lost 4 bases and J 2 bases, leaving 17 bases between the germline ends. Germline loops: CDR1 GTSNPN, CDR2 SVGIG (reference sequence). The CDR3 spans 15 residues. CDR3 in DNA: TGTGCCTGGACGGGGGGAATGGTAGCCAACTATGGCTACACCTTC. It is translated as CAWTGGMVANYGYTF.

The V gene is TRBV7-9, the J gene TRBJ2-6, with a tentative D call TRBD1 (6 bases). Deletions cut 6 bases from V and 0 bases from J, with 15 bases between. The CDR3 runs 17 residues. The V gene's germline CDR1 is SEHNR and CDR2 FQNEAQ (reference sequence). The CDR3 protein is CASSGQRLNSGANVLTF. The CDR3 bases are TGTGCCAGCAGTGGACAGCGATTGAACTCTGGGGCCAACGTCCTGACTTTC.

This clone was counted a few times. The chain has TRBV20-1 and TRBJ1-1; D is unclear. Germline values: CDR1 DFQATT, CDR2 SNEGSKA (reference sequence). This CDR3 has 10 residues. The V and J ends lost 0 bases and 5 bases respectively, with 1 base between them. The CDR3 sequence: CSARDTEAFF. Here the CDR3 DNA reads TGCAGTGCTAGAGATACTGAAGCTTTCTTT.

The chain joins TRBV6-6 to TRBJ2-2; 8 bases line up with TRBD1. Unmatched junction bases numbered 4, after V lost 6 bases and J lost 4 bases. This CDR3 is built from 14 residues. The germline V gene encodes CDR1 MNHNY and CDR2 SVGAGI (reference sequence). CDR3 DNA: TGTGCCAGCAGAAGGACAGGGCCCACCGGGGAGCTGTTTTTT. Protein: CASRRTGPTGELFF.

This clone was seen once. The chain links TRBV6-1 to TRBJ2-7; D not resolved. The ends were cut back, 1 base at V and 2 bases at J, with 9 bases in the middle. CDR1 is MNHNS, CDR2 SASEGT, per germline. The CDR3 is made up of 14 amino acids. The DNA of the CDR3 is TGTGCCAGCAGTGAAGTTCGAGGTCCCTACGAGCAGTACTTC. The encoded protein is CASSEVRGPYEQYF.

This chain links TRBV18 with TRBJ1-3, with 9 bases that match TRBD1. This CDR3 has 18 amino acids. V dropped 6 bases and J dropped 0; count of bases not matched to a gene: 12. Germline CDR1 is KGHSH and CDR2 is LQKENI. In nucleotides, the CDR3 is TGTGCCAGCTCCCTGAACATACAGGGGGCTGACTCTGGAAACACCATATATTTT. Amino acids: CASSLNIQGADSGNTIYF.

The chain's CDR3 is CASSPFKLGGQPQHF. The CDR3, as DNA: TGTGCCAGCAGCCCATTCAAACTTGGGGGGCAGCCCCAGCATTTT. V is TRBV6-5 and J is TRBJ1-5, with D perhaps matching TRBD1 (5 bases). Germline CDR1 MNHEY, CDR2 SVGAGI. CDR3 size: 15 residues. Trimming stripped 6 bases from V and 7 bases from J, with 19 bases between.

J is TRBJ1-2 and V is TRBV30; D remains ambiguous. This CDR3 spans 13 amino acids. V was clipped by 4 bases and J by 4 bases, with 13 bases between them. Germline V CDR1 and CDR2: GTSNPN, SVGIG (reference sequence). The CDR3 is CAWTPGRIYGYTF. The CDR3 bases are TGTGCCTGGACCCCCGGACGGATCTATGGCTACACCTTC.

A note on this clone: Other nucleotide sequences in the sample specify the same CDR3. V and J are TRBV20-1 and TRBJ2-7; perhaps TRBD2 as D (5 bases). Trimming removed 6 bases from V and 3 bases from J, with 9 bases in between. The germline V gene encodes CDR1 DFQATT and CDR2 SNEGSKA (reference sequence). The CDR3 is 11 residues long. The CDR3, as DNA: TGCAGTGCAGGGAGTGGCTACGAGCAGTACTTC. Translated: CSAGSGYEQYF.

This clone has ten or more counts. The CDR3 here is CASSTDKAGGLNEQFF. The CDR3 DNA reads as TGTGCCAGTAGTACTGATAAAGCGGGAGGGCTGAATGAGCAGTTCTTC. This sequence joins TRBV19 and TRBJ2-1; 10 positions agree with TRBD2. The germline CDR1 and CDR2 sequences are LNHDA and SQIVND (reference sequence). After removal of 4 bases from V and 7 bases from J, the junction contained 10 bases not matched to a gene. This CDR3 region has 16 residues.

V usage is TRBV9 and J usage is TRBJ1-6; D is undetermined. V lost 4 bases and J 10 bases, leaving 15 bases between the germline ends. The CDR3 runs 14 residues. Germline V gene lookup returns CDR1 SGDLS and CDR2 YYNGEE. For the CDR3, the DNA is TGTGCCAGCAGCCCCCAAGGAGCAAGGTCACCCCTCCACTTT. Encoded protein: CASSPQGARSPLHF.

The chain links TRBV29-1 to TRBJ2-7; the match to TRBD2 covers 8 bases. The length of the CDR3 is 13 residues. After removal of 2 bases from V and 6 bases from J, the junction contained 6 bases not matched to a gene. Germline-derived CDR1 and CDR2 are SQVTM and ANQGSEA. The DNA of the CDR3 is TGCAGCGTTGAATCTGCGGGAGGAACCGAGCAGTACTTC. Amino acid sequence: CSVESAGGTEQYF.

V usage is TRBV7-8 and J usage is TRBJ2-1, with D hard to call. Trimming stripped 7 bases from V and 9 bases from J, with 16 bases between. CDR1 SGHVS and CDR2 FQNEAQ come from the germline V gene. The CDR3 spans 13 residues. The CDR3, as DNA: TGTGCCAGCAACAATCCTCCATACGGTGAGCAGTTCTTC. It is translated as CASNNPPYGEQFF.

This chain uses TRBV7-6 with TRBJ2-1; no reliable D call. The V end was cut by 5 bases, the J end by 12 bases, with 11 bases between. The CDR3 is made up of 11 amino acids. The germline V gene encodes CDR1 SGHVS and CDR2 FNYEAQ. The CDR3 DNA follows: TGTGCCAGCAGCCCCCAAGGCGGGCAGTTCTTC. Translating it yields CASSPQGGQFF.

The chain recombines TRBV10-3 with TRBJ2-7; D may be TRBD1 (6 bases). Germline lookup yields CDR1 ENHRY and CDR2 SYGVKD. The CDR3 totals 13 residues. Trimming removed 4 bases at V and 5 bases at J, with 12 bases between. CDR3 in amino acids: CAISGQGRNEQYF. CDR3 nucleotides: TGTGCCATCAGTGGGCAGGGGCGGAACGAGCAGTACTTC.

This clone was seen a single time. The chain couples TRBV14 to TRBJ1-2; TRBD1 aligns across 8 bases. The CDR3 length is 13 residues. Germline V gene lookup returns CDR1 SGHDN and CDR2 FVKESK. V trimming: 4 bases; J trimming: 7 bases; junction bases outside the gene matches: 5. CDR3 DNA: TGTGCCAGCAGCCGTCAGGACAGGGTTGGCTACACCTTC. It yields the protein CASSRQDRVGYTF.

The chain joins TRBV23-1 to TRBJ2-1; D is undetermined. TRBV23-1 is an ORF for which the function is uncertain. This CDR3 contains 14 residues. V lost 3 bases, J lost 3 bases, and 9 bases lay in between. CDR3 nucleotides: TGCGCCAGCAGTCACCAACAGTACTACAATGAGCAGTTCTTC. Translation gives CASSHQQYYNEQFF.

There are a few counts of this clone. The chain couples TRBV18 to TRBJ2-7; 7 bases line up with TRBD2. CDR3 length equals 15 residues. V lost 2 bases to trimming and J lost 0 bases; unmatched junction nucleotides: 4. Germline assignment: CDR1 KGHSH and CDR2 LQKENI. CDR3 sequence (DNA): TGTGCCAGCTCACCAAGACTAGCTTCCTCCTACGAGCAGTACTTC. Its protein product is CASSPRLASSYEQYF. The complete variable domain, with remaining parts taken from reference TRBV18 and TRBJ2-7, reads NAGVMQNPRHLVRRRGQEARLRCSPMKGHSHVYWYRQLPEEGLKFMVYLQKENIIDESGMPKERFSAEFPKEGPSILRIQQVVRGDSAAYFCASSPRLASSYEQYFGPGTRLTVT.

In this sample, this clone turned up a few times. V and J are TRBV11-3 and TRBJ2-1; D might be TRBD1 (5 bases). Trimming removed 0 bases at V and 8 bases at J, with 11 bases between. In germline, CDR1 is SGHNT, CDR2 YENEEA. This CDR3 is 14 amino acids long. CDR3 sequence (DNA): TGTGCCAGCAGCTTAGACCCAGGGATCGATGAGCAGTTCTTC. This codes for CASSLDPGIDEQFF.

In regard to this clone: Other nucleotide sequences in the sample specify the same CDR3. This rearrangement joins TRBV5-1 to TRBJ1-1; D gene uncertain. Germline assignment: CDR1 SGHRS and CDR2 YFSETQ. V was shortened by 0 bases and J by 3 bases, with 12 bases between the two germline ends. The CDR3 extends over 15 amino acids. The CDR3 nucleotides read TGCGCCAGCAGCTTGGGGGGAACGGCGGACACTGAAGCTTTCTTT. It codes for CASSLGGTADTEAFF.

This clone has just a few counts. The rearrangement joins TRBV5-4 to TRBJ1-1; tentatively, D is TRBD1 (6 bases). Germline loops: CDR1 SGHNT, CDR2 YYREEE (reference sequence). Trimming left V 3 bases short and J 6 bases short, with 15 bases between. The CDR3 runs 14 residues. CDR3 residues: CASSSNRDGAEAFF. Written as DNA, the CDR3 is TGTGCCAGCAGCTCAAACAGGGATGGAGCTGAAGCTTTCTTT.

V gene TRBV27 combines with J gene TRBJ1-2; D perhaps matches TRBD1 (5 bases). V lost 4 bases to trimming and J lost 2 bases, with 14 bases between them. Germline loops: CDR1 MNHEY, CDR2 SMNVEV (reference sequence). The CDR3 loop spans 15 amino acids. CDR3 bases: TGTGCCAGCAGTTCCCCTGATCGGGGGAACTATGGCTACACCTTC. Translating it yields CASSSPDRGNYGYTF.

The chain carries TRBV9 and TRBJ1-3; D is unclear. The CDR3 is 15 residues long. Trimming took off 0 bases at V and 0 bases at J, with 7 bases between the two ends. Germline V gene lookup returns CDR1 SGDLS and CDR2 YYNGEE. This CDR3 reads CASSVGTVSGNTIYF. CDR3 nucleotides: TGTGCCAGCAGCGTAGGCACAGTCTCTGGAAACACCATATATTTT.

This sequence joins TRBV20-1 and TRBJ2-3; D call uncertain. In germline, CDR1 is DFQATT, CDR2 SNEGSKA (reference sequence). CDR3 length: 10 amino acids. V was clipped by 8 bases and J by 6 bases, with 9 bases between them. The CDR3 coding sequence is TGCAGTCCCGTGGGGGATACGCAGTATTTT. Translation: CSPVGDTQYF.

This chain uses TRBV6-1 with TRBJ1-4; D remains ambiguous. CDR1 is MNHNS and CDR2 is SASEGT in the germline V gene. The length of the CDR3 is 17 residues. With 0 bases removed from V and 3 bases from J, the gap between germline ends came to 14 bases. Here the CDR3 reads CASSEAPIWFSNEKLFF. As DNA, the CDR3 is TGTGCCAGCAGTGAAGCGCCGATCTGGTTTTCTAATGAAAAACTGTTTTTT.

This clone was recorded only once. The J gene is TRBJ1-1, the V gene TRBV5-5, with D hard to call. V lost 5 bases, J lost 6 bases, and 20 bases lay in between. Germline CDR1 and CDR2: SGHKS and YYEKEE (reference sequence). The CDR3 totals 15 residues. The DNA for the CDR3 is TGTGCCAGCAGTTCTCAAGTGACGCCGGGAGCTGAAGCTTTCTTT. Protein: CASSSQVTPGAEAFF.

This clone occurred once. This chain's CDR3 is CASSDLGASQPQHF. The CDR3 coding sequence is TGTGCCAGCAGTGATCTGGGCGCTAGCCAGCCCCAGCATTTT. The V and J genes are TRBV6-1 and TRBJ1-5; D call uncertain. Germline-derived CDR1 and CDR2 are MNHNS and SASEGT. Trimming removed 3 bases from V and 7 bases from J, with 13 bases in between. CDR3 size: 14 residues.

The chain links TRBV5-1 to TRBJ2-6, with TRBD1 matching over 7 bases. Per the germline V gene, CDR1 is SGHRS and CDR2 is YFSETQ. The CDR3 consists of 16 residues. The trim removed 1 base at V and 2 bases at J, leaving 3 bases unmatched. CDR3 nucleotide sequence: TGCGCCAGCAGCTTGACAGGGGTGGCTGGGGCCAACGTCCTGACTTTC. Residues: CASSLTGVAGANVLTF.

DNA for the CDR3: TGTGCCAGCAGTAACCGGGACAGGGTGGGCACGCAGTATTTT. It is translated as CASSNRDRVGTQYF. The chain uses TRBV6-5 and TRBJ2-3, with TRBD1 matching over 9 bases. The germline CDR1 and CDR2 sequences are MNHEY and SVGAGI. This CDR3 region has 14 residues. V dropped 5 bases and J dropped 9; count of bases not matched to a gene: 9.